This TCR beta chain was sequenced during a study of CD8 T cells in Susac syndrome (dated by TCRdb to about 2019). With regard to the full study: Repertoire sequencing was used to test whether CD8+ T cell activation and differentiation in Susac syndrome was antigen driven. CD8+ T cell repertoire clonality was compared between about a dozen healthy donors, approximately 14 Susac syndrome patients and 15 multiple sclerosis patients.

The study at large found these results: The TCR sequencing and HLA analysis was acknowledged to have included a relatively small number of individuals.

On this clonotype: No cognate antigen has been identified for it. There are no base qualities to consult, and no much larger clone falls within one base.

RNA was extracted using the RNeasy kit, and roughly 0.5 to 1 ug of the RNA was reverse transcribed with random hexamers. TCR beta CDR3 regions were amplified with the immunoSEQ multiplex PCR assay covering 54 Vbeta and 13 Jbeta segments. To correct PCR amplification bias, a synthetic template baseline was used for both primer optimization and computational correction. Regarding the original processing steps: Only productive sequences were kept, with reads annotated to V, D and J genes according to IMGT and analyzed in immunoSEQ Analyzer. Clonality was calculated as one minus the Shannon entropy normalized by log2 of the number of productive unique sequences. For each patient and control, public and private clones were evaluated among the 100 most prevalent clones. A clone was defined as Susac-specific if it was absent from the healthy and MS cohorts, from some 1,100 published viral clones and from other ImmuneACCESS disease sequences. The public sequencing data were trimmed at Q25 with fastp and processed into clonotypes with MiXCR by TCRdb, which kept only in-frame beta chains. Rows are unified per CDR3 protein, each entry keeping the most common DNA and genes. What appears here as the V and J calls and clone size reflects TCRdb's work, not the paper's. This sample gives about 400,000 distinct CDR3 sequences in total; approximately 89% of them show up just once. About 0.12% of the sample is in the top ten clones.

Peripheral blood CD8+ and CD4+ T cells from healthy donors, Susac syndrome patients and multiple sclerosis patients were profiled using high-throughput TCR beta sequencing. The multiple sclerosis controls were treatment-naive patients who had stable or active relapsing-remitting disease and met the revised McDonald criteria. Bulk CD8+ and CD4+ T cells were purified magnetically by negative isolation, whereas CD8+ TEMRA cells were enriched by FACS. Blood was drawn into EDTA tubes, processed within 24 hours, and PBMCs were isolated by density gradient centrifugation. PBMCs intended for TCR sequencing were frozen in liquid nitrogen and were later thawed in a 37 degrees C water bath. The sorted or isolated CD4+, CD8+ and CD8+ TEMRA cells reached a purity of at least 90%. The source material was CD8+ T cells from PBMCs. This sequence originates from a human donor with multiple sclerosis.

The CDR3 in this case is CASSLARGYSEQYF. In nucleotides, the sequence is TGTGCCAGCAGTTTAGCCAGGGGCTACTCCGAGCAGTACTTC. This sequence uses TRBV12-3 or TRBV12-4 and TRBJ2-7, with TRBD1 as a weak D call on 6 bases. V is reduced by 0 bases and J by 6 bases, leaving a spacing of 12 bases between them. The CDR3 holds 14 amino acids from the cysteine to the phenylalanine. Only the CDR3 part of the read is kept: 42 bases, read in frame from the first base.